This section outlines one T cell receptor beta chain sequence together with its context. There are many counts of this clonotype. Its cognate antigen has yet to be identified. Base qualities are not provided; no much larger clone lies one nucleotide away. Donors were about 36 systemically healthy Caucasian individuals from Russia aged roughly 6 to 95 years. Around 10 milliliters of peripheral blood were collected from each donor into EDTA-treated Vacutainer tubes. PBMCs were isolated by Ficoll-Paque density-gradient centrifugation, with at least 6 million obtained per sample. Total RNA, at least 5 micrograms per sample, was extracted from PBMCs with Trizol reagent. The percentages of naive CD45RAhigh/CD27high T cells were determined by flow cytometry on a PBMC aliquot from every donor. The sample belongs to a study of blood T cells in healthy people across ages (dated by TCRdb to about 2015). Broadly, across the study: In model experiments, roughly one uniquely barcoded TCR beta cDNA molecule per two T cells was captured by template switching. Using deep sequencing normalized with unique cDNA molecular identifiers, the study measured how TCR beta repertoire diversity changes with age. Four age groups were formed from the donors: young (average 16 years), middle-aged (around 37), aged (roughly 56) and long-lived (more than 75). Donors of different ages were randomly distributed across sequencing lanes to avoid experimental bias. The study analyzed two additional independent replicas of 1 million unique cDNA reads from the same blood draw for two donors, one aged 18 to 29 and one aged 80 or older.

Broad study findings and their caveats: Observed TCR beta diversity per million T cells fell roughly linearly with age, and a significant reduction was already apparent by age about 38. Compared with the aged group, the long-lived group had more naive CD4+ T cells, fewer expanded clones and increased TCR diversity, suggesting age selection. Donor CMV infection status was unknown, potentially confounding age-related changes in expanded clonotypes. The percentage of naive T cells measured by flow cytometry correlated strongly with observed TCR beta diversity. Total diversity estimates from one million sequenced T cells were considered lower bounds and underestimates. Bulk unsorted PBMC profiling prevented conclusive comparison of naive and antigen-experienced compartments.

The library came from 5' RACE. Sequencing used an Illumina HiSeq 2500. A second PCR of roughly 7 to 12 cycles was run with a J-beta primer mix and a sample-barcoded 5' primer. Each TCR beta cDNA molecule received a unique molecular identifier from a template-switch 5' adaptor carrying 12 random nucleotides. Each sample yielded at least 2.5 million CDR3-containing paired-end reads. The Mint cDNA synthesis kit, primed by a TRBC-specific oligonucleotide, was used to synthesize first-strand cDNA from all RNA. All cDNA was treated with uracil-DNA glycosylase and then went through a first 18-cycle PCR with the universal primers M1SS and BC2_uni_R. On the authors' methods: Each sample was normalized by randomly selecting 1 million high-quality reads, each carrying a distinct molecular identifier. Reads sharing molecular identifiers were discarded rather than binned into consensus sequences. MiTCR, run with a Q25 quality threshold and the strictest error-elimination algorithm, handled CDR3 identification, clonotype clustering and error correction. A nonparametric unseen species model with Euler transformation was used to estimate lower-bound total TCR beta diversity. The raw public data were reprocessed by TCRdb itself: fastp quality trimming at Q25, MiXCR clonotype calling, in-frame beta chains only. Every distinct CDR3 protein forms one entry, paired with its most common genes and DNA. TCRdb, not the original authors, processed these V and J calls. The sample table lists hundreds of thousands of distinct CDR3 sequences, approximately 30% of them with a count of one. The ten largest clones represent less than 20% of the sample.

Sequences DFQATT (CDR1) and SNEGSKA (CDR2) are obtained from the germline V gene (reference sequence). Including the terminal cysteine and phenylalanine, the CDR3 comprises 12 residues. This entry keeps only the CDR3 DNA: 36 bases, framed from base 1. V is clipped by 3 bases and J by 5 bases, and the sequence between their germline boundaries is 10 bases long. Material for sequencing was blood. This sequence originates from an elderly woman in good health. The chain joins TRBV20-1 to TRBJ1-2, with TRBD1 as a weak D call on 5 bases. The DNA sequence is TGCAGTGCTAGTTTGGGACCTTATGGCTACACCTTC. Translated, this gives CSASLGPYGYTF.